The clone carrying this TCR beta chain has more than one count but fewer than ten. Its target is unknown. These data are taken from a study of T cell repertoires in cytomegalovirus infection. The overall study: As its CMV epitopes, the study selected recently identified HLA-C-restricted and well-studied HLA-B-restricted targets. Both CMV infection and a matching HLA type were indicated by public TCR beta signatures. General study findings and limits: Across the ex vivo response, the dominant clonotypes were HLA-C-restricted CMV-specific TCR beta clonotypes.

TCRdb reprocessed the reads with MiXCR, giving one entry per CDR3 protein. The sample lists approximately 590,000 distinct CDR3 sequences; 40% were seen once. Germline V gene sequence: CDR1 SGHTA, CDR2 FQGNSA. V lost 5 bases to trimming and J lost 7 bases, with 8 bases between them. The CDR3 is 12 amino acids. Sequencing was performed on cultured PBMCs, taken from culture after CMV antigen stimulation. The gene calls are TRBV7-2 and TRBJ1-4; the D is unclear. The receptor was derived from a human donor in good health (CMV status not recorded). Some clones in this sample may be carry-over from other donors' samples. The DNA for the CDR3 is TGTGCCAGCAGCCCCAACAGTGAAAAACTGTTTTTT. Its translation: CASSPNSEKLFF.